The 20 T cell receptor beta chains listed next were all sequenced from one sample in a study of blood T cells in healthy people across ages. For the second PCR, which ran for about 7 to 11 cycles, a sample-barcoded 5' primer and a J-beta primer mix were used. TCRdb redid the calling of the 5' RACE reads with MiXCR, one entry per CDR3 protein. Counted here are approximately 1,000,000 distinct CDR3 sequences, over 35% occurring once; the ten biggest clones make up over 15%. The specimen sequenced was blood. The source is an older woman in good health.

Worth noting for this clonotype: Just one base apart from a much larger clone, this may be a read error. The genes are TRBV4-1 and TRBJ2-5; 9 bases align to TRBD2. The J call may be mistaken, given a closer DNA end match to TRBJ2-7. The CDR3 runs to 15 residues. Germline values: CDR1 MGHRA, CDR2 YSYEKL. CDR3: CASSQVRAGGNEQYF. The DNA of the CDR3 is TGCGCCAGCAGCCAAGTCCGAGCGGGAGGTAACGAGCAGTACTTC.

The V gene is TRBV11-2, the J gene TRBJ2-4, with no clear D. V was clipped by 4 bases and J by 15 bases, with 19 bases between them. The CDR3 is made up of 13 amino acids. The germline V gene encodes CDR1 SGHAT and CDR2 FQNNGV. The CDR3 spells CASSSTSRLERYF. CDR3 bases: TGTGCCAGCAGCTCAACCTCCCGTCTCGAGCGGTACTTC.

This chain uses TRBV27 with TRBJ1-1; 7 bases align to TRBD1. Germline trimming cut 11 bases from V and 5 bases from J; bases unmatched to any gene: 11. Germline V gene data show CDR1 as MNHEY and CDR2 as SMNVEV (reference sequence). The CDR3 runs to 13 residues. CDR3 in amino acids: CAAGGPSTTEAFF. The DNA for the CDR3 is TGTGCCGCAGGGGGACCATCGACGACTGAAGCTTTCTTT.

The gene calls are TRBV3-1 and TRBJ2-3, with D unresolved. CDR1 and CDR2 from the germline V gene are LGHDT and YNNKEL (reference sequence). The CDR3 is 14 amino acids. Between the trimmed V and J ends, which lost 0 bases and 6 bases, there was a span of 10 bases. The CDR3 nucleotides are TGTGCCAGCAGCCAAGATGGTAGCTTTGATACGCAGTATTTT. This translates into CASSQDGSFDTQYF.

The V gene is TRBV7-2, the J gene TRBJ1-2; D possibly corresponds to TRBD1 (5 bases). Germline V gene sequence: CDR1 SGHTA, CDR2 FQGNSA. Trimming cost V 3 bases and J 8 bases, with 13 bases left between them. The CDR3 extends over 13 amino acids. The CDR3 DNA sequence: TGTGCCAGCAGCTTGAGCAGGGCCCGGGGCTACACCTTC. Its protein is CASSLSRARGYTF.

In this sample, this clonotype turned up once. V is TRBV3-1 and J is TRBJ2-1; perhaps D is TRBD1 or TRBD2 (6 bases each). V lost 2 bases and J lost 0, with 14 bases in between. Germline V gene sequence: CDR1 LGHDT, CDR2 YNNKEL (reference sequence). This CDR3 contains 17 residues. In DNA form, the CDR3 reads TGTGCCAGCAGCCAAAGGTGGGGGGCGAGCTCCTACAATGAGCAGTTCTTC. This sequence encodes CASSQRWGASSYNEQFF.

The chain carries TRBV27 and TRBJ2-5; no clear D. V was pared by 6 bases and J by 1 base, with 21 bases between. Germline assignment: CDR1 MNHEY and CDR2 SMNVEV (reference sequence). This CDR3 has 17 residues. CDR3 sequence (DNA): TGTGCCAGCAGACCACGTTTGGCCCACGTAACCCAAGAGACCCAGTACTTC. Translation: CASRPRLAHVTQETQYF.

This clonotype showed up just a few times. The chain recombines TRBV20-1 with TRBJ2-3, with a possible D match to TRBD1 (5 bases). The germline V gene has CDR1 DFQATT and CDR2 SNEGSKA (reference sequence). This CDR3 has 16 residues. The V gene lost 0 bases and the J gene lost 0 bases, with 13 bases spanning the gap. Here the CDR3 reads CSARDPWQGSTDTQYF. CDR3 coding DNA: TGCAGTGCTAGAGATCCGTGGCAGGGTAGCACAGATACGCAGTATTTT.

The chain employs TRBV2 and TRBJ2-5; D not resolved. The CDR3 runs 13 residues. Germline CDR1 reads SNHLY; CDR2 reads FYNNEI. V lost 4 bases to trimming and J lost 4 bases, with 10 bases between them. The CDR3 bases are TGTGCCAGCAGTGCCGATGGCCCAGAGACCCAGTACTTC. Amino acids: CASSADGPETQYF.

This clonotype was seen more than once but under ten times. The genes are TRBV7-9 and TRBJ1-1; 8 nucleotides agree with TRBD1. V gave up 3 bases and J gave up 3 bases; unmatched junction bases: 9. Germline loops: CDR1 SEHNR, CDR2 FQNEAQ (reference sequence). This CDR3 is built from 16 residues. For the CDR3, the DNA is TGTGCCAGCAGCTTCACCCGGGGACAGGTTTACACTGAAGCTTTCTTT. It specifies CASSFTRGQVYTEAFF.

The chain recombines TRBV4-1 with TRBJ2-7, with TRBD2 matching 13 bases. The CDR3 is 16 residues long. CDR1 is MGHRA and CDR2 is YSYEKL in the germline V gene. V lost 2 bases and J lost 5; bases outside the gene matches: 6. CDR3 sequence reads: CASSQSTSGRVHEQYF. Written as DNA, the CDR3 is TGCGCCAGCAGCCAATCAACTAGCGGGAGGGTCCACGAGCAGTACTTC.

This clonotype occurred a few times. This CDR3 reads CASSHKPNQPQHF. The DNA of the CDR3 is TGTGCCAGCAGTCACAAGCCTAATCAGCCCCAGCATTTT. This chain connects TRBV27 to TRBJ1-5, with no clear D. Looked up from germline, CDR1 is MNHEY and CDR2 is SMNVEV (reference sequence). The CDR3 totals 13 residues. Trimming took off 5 bases at V and 4 bases at J, with 9 bases between the two ends.

This chain connects TRBV7-9 to TRBJ2-1, with 7 bases fitting TRBD2. Germline trimming cut 5 bases from V and 0 bases from J; bases unmatched to any gene: 10. Germline V gene lookup returns CDR1 SEHNR and CDR2 FQNEAQ (reference sequence). The CDR3 is made up of 17 amino acids. CDR3 nucleotides: TGTGCCAGCAGCGAACCCGAGGGCGGGAGCTCCTACAATGAGCAGTTCTTC. Amino acids: CASSEPEGGSSYNEQFF.

The table lists this clonotype with many counts. The junction does not match germline at one end; this may be a read error. The chain joins TRBV5-1 to TRBJ2-1; 12 bases fit TRBD2. The CDR3 consists of 15 residues. Per germline, CDR1 SGHRS and CDR2 YFSETQ. CDR3 DNA: TGTGCCAGCAGTTTGAGACTAGCGGGGGATAATGAGCAGTTCTTC. Translating gives CASSLRLAGDNEQFF.

The chain has TRBV20-1 and TRBJ2-1; possibly TRBD2 for D (6 bases). The V end lost 7 bases, the J end lost 0 bases, and 22 bases lay between the germline ends. The germline V gene has CDR1 DFQATT and CDR2 SNEGSKA (reference sequence). The CDR3 length is 17 residues. For the CDR3, the DNA is TGCAGTGTTAGCGGCGATTTAACTTCGAGCTCCTACAATGAGCAGTTCTTC. Amino acids: CSVSGDLTSSSYNEQFF.

This clonotype was observed a handful of times. The chain couples TRBV20-1 to TRBJ2-3; 11 bases are shared with TRBD2. Trimming at V came to 6 bases and at J to 5 bases, leaving 13 bases not matched to a gene. CDR1 and CDR2 from the germline V gene are DFQATT and SNEGSKA (reference sequence). There are 16 residues in the CDR3. Here the CDR3 reads CSAPRLLAGAGDTQYF. In DNA, the CDR3 is TGCAGTGCGCCGCGTCTACTAGCGGGAGCAGGAGATACGCAGTATTTT.

The chain recombines TRBV12-5 with TRBJ2-4; D ambiguous. The last part of the DNA fits TRBJ2-7 better; the J call may be wrong. CDR1 is LGHNT and CDR2 is FRNRAP in the germline V gene. The CDR3 extends over 15 amino acids. This CDR3 reads CASGLVHPFHYEQYF. For the CDR3, the DNA is TGTGCTAGTGGTTTGGTACATCCCTTTCACTACGAGCAGTACTTC.

The gene calls are TRBV12-3 or TRBV12-4 and TRBJ2-5; D not resolved. The CDR3 loop spans 11 amino acids. V was shortened by 7 bases and J by 11 bases, with 14 bases between the two germline ends. In DNA, the CDR3 is TGTGCCAGCACCAAGGGCTATGAGCAGTACTTC. It codes for CASTKGYEQYF.

This clonotype was seen a handful of times. The rearrangement links TRBV5-1 to TRBJ1-2, with 7 nucleotides matching TRBD1. The V gene's germline CDR1 is SGHRS and CDR2 YFSETQ. After removal of 1 base from V and 4 bases from J, the junction contained 10 bases not matched to a gene. The CDR3 is 16 amino acids. In nucleotides, the CDR3 is TGCGCCAGCAGCTTGTCCGGGACAGCCGATATCTATGGCTACACCTTC. This gives the protein CASSLSGTADIYGYTF.

The CDR3 DNA is TGTGCCAGCAGCGTACATCGGGGGGGTTGGAACGAGCAGTACTTC. Protein: CASSVHRGGWNEQYF. The J gene is TRBJ2-7, the V gene TRBV9; TRBD2 agrees at 8 bases. The ends lost 1 base at V and 5 bases at J; junction bases unmatched: 8. CDR3 length: 15 amino acids. Looked up from germline, CDR1 is SGDLS and CDR2 is YYNGEE.